This TCR beta chain derives from a study of T cells in Graves' hyperthyroidism and ophthalmopathy. Study summary: The blood sample was taken at first diagnosis, before treatment began.

This clonotype was counted at least ten times. Its antigen is not known. Study-wide points: Ophthalmopathy got predicted by the model a median approximately 6.3 months before its onset. In blood, most of the thyroid clonotypes expanded above 0.001 were also present.

PBMCs were obtained from over 8.5 ml fresh peripheral blood. V lost 7 bases and J lost 0; bases outside the gene matches: 5. From germline, CDR1 is MDHEN and CDR2 SYDVKM. CDR3 length equals 15 residues. Regions amplified from RNA transcripts were the TCR beta CDR3 regions. The HTBI set primed first-round TCR CDR3 RT-PCR. MiXCR was run by TCRdb on the multiplex PCR reads, yielding one entry per CDR3 protein. The data show about 280,000 distinct CDR3 sequences, 20% to 30% seen once. The chain carries TRBV28 and TRBJ2-2; 7 positions agree with TRBD2. Input material: blood. This TCR derives from a man aged 35-49 years with Graves' hyperthyroidism that later progressed to Graves' ophthalmopathy. The CDR3 spells CASKRGLTNTGELFF. CDR3 sequence (DNA): TGTGCCAGCAAGCGGGGACTAACGAACACCGGGGAGCTGTTTTTT.